This T cell receptor (beta chain) was found in a study of blood T cell repertoires in COVID-19. Across the study: The samples span acute and convalescent COVID-19 from the United States, Italy and Spain. T cells, B-cell-depleted T cells, or PBMCs supplied cDNA or gDNA.

This clone was seen a few times. The authors' processing: Estimates of nucleated cell counts were drawn from the amplification of reference gene primers. This table comes from immunoSEQ multiplex PCR, and its TCRdb copy is limited to in-frame clones, with some not included. V, J and clone size are those of that table, while D and trimming were read from the DNA. The repertoire holds around 200,000 clones, about 88% seen once, with around 4.9% in the top ten. This CDR3 is built from 13 residues. The germline CDR1 and CDR2 sequences are SNHLY and FYNNEI. Unmatched junction bases numbered 3, after V lost 6 bases and J lost 6 bases.

The V call is TRBV2, the J call TRBJ2-3; 10 nucleotides line up with TRBD2. The sequence derives from a woman aged 80 or over with acute or convalescent COVID-19. Sequences were obtained from peripheral blood. The CDR3 here is CASRGTSVDTQYF. Here the CDR3 DNA reads TGTGCCAGCAGGGGGACTAGCGTTGATACGCAGTATTTT.